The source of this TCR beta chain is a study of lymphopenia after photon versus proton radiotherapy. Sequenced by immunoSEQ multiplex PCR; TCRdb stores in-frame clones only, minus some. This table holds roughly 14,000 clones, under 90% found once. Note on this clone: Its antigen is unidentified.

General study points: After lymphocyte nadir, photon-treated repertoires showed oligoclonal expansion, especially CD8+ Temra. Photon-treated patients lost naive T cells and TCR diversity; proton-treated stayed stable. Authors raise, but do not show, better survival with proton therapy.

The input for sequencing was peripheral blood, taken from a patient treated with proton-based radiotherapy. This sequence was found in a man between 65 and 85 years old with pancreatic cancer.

Here the CDR3 reads CASSLGFTVQPQHF. CDR3 bases: TGTGCCAGCAGCTTGGGGTTCACGGTTCAGCCCCAGCATTTT. The V gene is TRBV5-6, the J gene TRBJ1-5; D gene uncertain. From germline, CDR1 is SGHDT and CDR2 YYEEEE. V lost 0 bases to trimming and J lost 6 bases, with 10 bases between them. There are 14 residues in the CDR3.